The 22 T cell receptor beta chains below come from one sample, sequenced in a study of blood T cell repertoires in COVID-19. Measured with immunoSEQ multiplex PCR; TCRdb has only the in-frame clones, and not every one. The sample consists of some 45,000 clones, about four fifths of them appearing once. The sequencing sample was made of peripheral blood. The receptors derive from a human donor in a cohort sampled during active COVID-19.

The CDR3 reads CASSPLDVSYGYTF. DNA of the CDR3: TGCGCCAGCAGCCCGCTAGATGTTAGCTATGGCTACACCTTC. The chain uses TRBV5-1 and TRBJ1-2; D remains ambiguous. CDR3 size: 14 residues. V was cut by 4 bases and J by 4 bases, with 14 bases left in between. Germline assignment: CDR1 SGHRS and CDR2 YFSETQ. Complete variable domain (other parts from reference TRBV5-1 and TRBJ1-2): KAGVTQTPRYLIKTRGQQVTLSCSPISGHRSVSWYQQTPGQGLQFLFEYFSETQRNKGNFPGRFSGRQFSNSRSEMNVSTLELGDSALYLCASSPLDVSYGYTFGSGTRLTVV.

The J gene is TRBJ2-1, the V gene TRBV6-1, with 12 bases lining up with TRBD2. The J segment lost 0 bases and the V segment lost 2 bases, leaving 5 bases of the junction unmatched. Germline CDR1 MNHNS, CDR2 SASEGT. The CDR3 has 18 residues. In DNA, the CDR3 is TGTGCCAGCAGTGAACGCCTAGCGGGGGGGCCCTCCTACAATGAGCAGTTCTTC. Its protein product is CASSERLAGGPSYNEQFF.

The rearrangement links TRBV7-9 to TRBJ2-5, with 9 bases that match TRBD1. Trimming at V came to 3 bases and at J to 8 bases, leaving 13 bases not matched to a gene. CDR1 SEHNR and CDR2 FQNEAQ come from the germline V gene (reference sequence). This CDR3 is built from 16 residues. This CDR3 reads CASSFAPVGTGLTQYF. CDR3 nucleotides: TGTGCCAGCAGCTTCGCCCCGGTGGGGACAGGGTTAACCCAGTACTTC.

The rearrangement uses TRBV6-2 or TRBV6-3 and TRBJ2-1, with 11 bases lining up with TRBD2. Per the germline V gene, CDR1 is MNHEY and CDR2 is SVGEGT. This CDR3 is 18 amino acids long. V dropped 5 bases and J dropped 2; count of bases not matched to a gene: 11. The CDR3 coding sequence is TGTGCCAGCAGTGGTCTAGAGGCTAGCGGGAGGACCTACAATGAGCAGTTCTTC. Translated, it gives CASSGLEASGRTYNEQFF.

The chain links TRBV27 to TRBJ2-7, with 7 bases matching TRBD2. Germline CDR1 and CDR2: MNHEY and SMNVEV (reference sequence). The length of the CDR3 is 15 residues. V lost 5 bases, J lost 4 bases, and 11 bases stayed unmatched. CDR3 nucleotide sequence: TGTGCCAGCAGTACAACCTTAGGGAGGGGTTACGAGCAGTACTTC. This translates into CASSTTLGRGYEQYF.

This clone was observed a single time. This sequence joins TRBV5-1 and TRBJ2-1; 12 bases are shared with TRBD2. The V gene end was trimmed by 4 bases and the J gene end by 4 bases; junction bases not matched to a gene: 6. Germline V CDR1 and CDR2: SGHRS, YFSETQ. The CDR3 sequence is 16 residues long. The DNA for the CDR3 is TGCGCCAGCAGCCCAGGACTAGCGGGACTTTACAATGAGCAGTTCTTC. Its translation is CASSPGLAGLYNEQFF.

The chain is built from TRBV6-6 and TRBJ1-1; 11 bases fit TRBD1. The germline gives CDR1 MNHNY, CDR2 SVGAGI (reference sequence). Germline trimming cut 5 bases from V and 5 bases from J; bases unmatched to any gene: 10. The CDR3 sequence is 16 residues long. The CDR3 region has the DNA TGTGCCAGCAGTGGCCGGGACAGGGGGAAGACGACTGAAGCTTTCTTT. It codes for CASSGRDRGKTTEAFF.

The V gene is TRBV5-5, the J gene TRBJ1-6, with D hard to call. Germline V CDR1 and CDR2: SGHKS, YYEKEE (reference sequence). V was clipped by 0 bases and J by 6 bases, with 19 bases between them. This CDR3 spans 18 amino acids. This CDR3 reads CASSLASFSERPNSPLHF. In DNA form, the CDR3 reads TGTGCCAGCAGCTTGGCCAGTTTTTCAGAGCGGCCTAATTCACCCCTCCACTTT.

This clone was observed a single time. V is TRBV11-3 and J is TRBJ2-7; TRBD2 aligns across 13 bases. CDR1 and CDR2 (germline): SGHNT, YENEEA. CDR3 length equals 16 residues. Losses at the gene ends were 0 bases for V and 4 bases for J; bases not matched to a gene: 3. CDR3 nucleotide sequence: TGTGCCAGCAGCTTAGAGGGACTAGCGGGATGGTACGAGCAGTACTTC. It codes for CASSLEGLAGWYEQYF.

The chain has TRBV6-4 and TRBJ1-2; 7 nucleotides agree with TRBD1. The V and J ends lost 4 bases and 8 bases, in that order; junction bases with no gene match: 4. The CDR3 loop spans 12 amino acids. Germline-derived CDR1 and CDR2 are MRHNA and SNTAGT. The CDR3 reads CASSGQGWGYTF. The CDR3 DNA is TGTGCCAGCAGTGGACAGGGTTGGGGCTACACCTTC.

This sequence joins TRBV3-1 (or the pseudogene TRBV3-2) and TRBJ1-1; D possibly corresponds to TRBD1 (5 bases). The CDR3 has 14 residues. CDR1 and CDR2 (germline): LGHDT, YNNKEL (reference sequence). With 7 bases removed from V and 10 bases from J, the gap between germline ends came to 22 bases. CDR3 sequence reads: CASTPREGRSGAFF. The CDR3 DNA follows: TGTGCCAGCACCCCAAGGGAGGGGCGTTCAGGAGCTTTCTTT.

The chain combines TRBV2 with TRBJ2-1; 7 bases align to TRBD2. Germline CDR1 SNHLY, CDR2 FYNNEI. After removal of 5 bases from V and 2 bases from J, the junction contained 0 bases not matched to a gene. The CDR3 has 13 amino acids. CDR3 nucleotides: TGTGCCAGCAGTCGGGAGGCCTACAATGAGCAGTTCTTC. It specifies CASSREAYNEQFF.

With respect to this clone: The junction does not match germline at one end; this may be a read error. The rearrangement joins TRBV30 to TRBJ2-7; 9 nucleotides agree with TRBD2. This CDR3 contains 13 residues. Per germline, CDR1 GTSNPN and CDR2 SVGIG (reference sequence). CDR3 sequence reads: CAWSVSSGTMKDF. The CDR3 nucleotides are TGTGCCTGGAGTGTATCTAGCGGGACGATGAAGGACTTC. The full variable domain, completed using reference TRBV30 and TRBJ2-7, is SQTIHQWPATLVQPVGSPLSLECTVEGTSNPNLYWYRQAAGRGLQLLFYSVGIGQISSEVPQNLSASRPQDRQFILSSKKLLLSDSGFYLCAWSVSSGTMKDFGPGTRLTVT.

The V gene is TRBV4-3, the J gene TRBJ2-5; TRBD1 matches at 8 bases. The CDR3 runs 15 residues. The germline gives CDR1 LGHNA, CDR2 YSLEER. The V and J ends lost 0 bases and 4 bases, in that order; junction bases with no gene match: 4. DNA for the CDR3: TGCGCCAGCAGCCAAGATGGGCAGGGGGCAGAGACCCAGTACTTC. This translates into CASSQDGQGAETQYF.

This chain connects TRBV10-1 to TRBJ2-5; TRBD2 matches at 10 bases. J lost 3 bases, V lost 8 bases, and 6 bases had no gene match. The CDR3 is 14 residues long. The germline V gene encodes CDR1 WNHNN and CDR2 SYGVQD (reference sequence). CDR3 sequence reads: CASSNGLAEETQYF. The CDR3 DNA sequence: TGCGCCAGCTCGAACGGACTAGCGGAAGAGACCCAGTACTTC.

Here the CDR3 reads CASSEVEGVGYTF. The CDR3 bases are TGTGCCAGCAGTGAAGTCGAAGGGGTAGGCTACACCTTC. V is TRBV6-1 and J is TRBJ1-2, with a weak D call TRBD1 (5 bases). V was trimmed by 1 base and J by 8 bases, leaving 11 bases between them. Looked up from germline, CDR1 is MNHNS and CDR2 is SASEGT. The CDR3 runs 13 residues.

This clone was observed a few times. The rearrangement joins TRBV2 to TRBJ1-2; 8 positions match TRBD1. Germline-derived CDR1 and CDR2 are SNHLY and FYNNEI. V was clipped by 6 bases and J by 7 bases; unmatched bases: 13. CDR3 length equals 15 residues. The CDR3 here is CASSGTGWLAFGYTF. The CDR3 DNA reads as TGTGCCAGCAGCGGGACAGGCTGGTTGGCCTTTGGCTACACCTTC. Full variable domain (outside the CDR3, taken from reference TRBV2 and TRBJ1-2): EPEVTQTPSHQVTQMGQEVILRCVPISNHLYFYWYRQILGQKVEFLVSFYNNEISEKSEIFDDQFSVERPDGSNFTLKIRSTKLEDSAMYFCASSGTGWLAFGYTFGSGTRLTVV.

About this clone itself: The same CDR3 is also encoded by other DNA sequences in this sample. V and J are TRBV28 and TRBJ1-3; 8 nucleotides align to TRBD1. CDR3 length: 14 amino acids. In germline, CDR1 is MDHEN, CDR2 SYDVKM. The V and J ends lost 3 bases and 2 bases, in that order; junction bases with no gene match: 0. CDR3 sequence reads: CASSLDRAGNTIYF. CDR3 bases: TGTGCCAGCAGTTTGGACAGGGCTGGAAACACCATATATTTT.

The chain has TRBV5-1 and TRBJ2-2; TRBD1 agrees at 7 bases. From germline, CDR1 is SGHRS and CDR2 YFSETQ. This CDR3 has 15 amino acids. The ends lost 1 base at V and 4 bases at J; junction bases unmatched: 4. The CDR3 loop is CASSLRQGATGELFF. The CDR3 region has the DNA TGCGCCAGCAGCTTGAGACAGGGAGCCACCGGGGAGCTGTTTTTT.

This clone has only a few counts. V gene TRBV19 combines with J gene TRBJ1-1; D unclear. This CDR3 spans 14 amino acids. Germline CDR1 is LNHDA and CDR2 is SQIVND (reference sequence). The V gene lost 4 bases and the J gene lost 1 base, with 10 bases spanning the gap. The CDR3 reads CASSRRVGNTEAFF. DNA for the CDR3: TGTGCCAGTAGTAGGCGGGTTGGGAACACTGAAGCTTTCTTT.

The gene calls are TRBV6-2 or TRBV6-3 and TRBJ2-1; 9 nucleotides match TRBD2. V shed 2 bases, J shed 2 bases, and the junction held 10 bases outside the gene matches. Germline V gene sequence: CDR1 MNHEY, CDR2 SVGEGT. The CDR3 length is 18 residues. This CDR3 reads CASSYPPTSGRAYNEQFF. In DNA, the CDR3 is TGTGCCAGCAGTTACCCCCCTACTAGCGGGCGGGCCTACAATGAGCAGTTCTTC.

This clone was found a few times. The V call is TRBV12-3 or TRBV12-4, the J call TRBJ1-5; 7 positions agree with TRBD1. The V and J ends lost 5 bases and 6 bases, in that order; junction bases with no gene match: 4. CDR3 length: 13 residues. CDR3 residues: CASSDRAAQPQHF. The CDR3 DNA sequence: TGTGCCAGCAGTGACAGGGCAGCTCAGCCCCAGCATTTT.